This TCR beta chain came from a study of cytomegalovirus exposure and HLA in healthy donors. The PCR had 60 Vbeta and 13 Jbeta primers. The assay was immunoSEQ multiplex PCR, and TCRdb's table has in-frame clones only and misses some. The sample has 150,000 to 200,000 clones, 70% to 80% seen once; the top ten hold 0.35% to 0.5%. Findings and caveats of the study: With DRB1 most and HLA-C fewest, TCR association rates differed between HLA loci in a later analysis. CMV antigen specificity was confirmed in vitro for three CMV-associated chains. The later analysis indicated that the majority of CMV-associated TCR beta chains appeared HLA-restricted.

Comments on this clone: Its antigen is not identified.

The receptor comes from a male donor in good health and CMV-seropositive. The sample was PBMCs.

CDR3 in amino acids: CASSLVGGGGTDTQYF. As DNA, the CDR3 is TGTGCCAGCAGCTTAGTAGGAGGGGGGGGCACAGATACGCAGTATTTT. This chain joins TRBV7-2 and TRBJ2-3; perhaps TRBD2 as D (7 bases). The CDR3 contains 16 residues. V was clipped by 1 base and J by 1 base, with 12 bases between them. Germline values: CDR1 SGHTA, CDR2 FQGNSA.